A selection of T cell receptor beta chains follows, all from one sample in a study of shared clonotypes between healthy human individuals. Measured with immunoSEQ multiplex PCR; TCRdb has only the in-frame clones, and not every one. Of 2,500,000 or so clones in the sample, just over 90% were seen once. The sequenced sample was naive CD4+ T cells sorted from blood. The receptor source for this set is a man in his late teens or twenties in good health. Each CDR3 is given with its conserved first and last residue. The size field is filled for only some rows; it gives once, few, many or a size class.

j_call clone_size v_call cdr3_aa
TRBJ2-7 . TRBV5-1 CASSLGGSNSYEQYF
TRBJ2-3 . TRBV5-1 CASSLDPGHTDTQYF
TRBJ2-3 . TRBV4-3 CASSQTGARDTQYF
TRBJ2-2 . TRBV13 CASSLQLTGNTGELFF
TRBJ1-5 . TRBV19 CATSTGGSNQPQHF
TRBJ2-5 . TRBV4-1 CASSPLVGTAQETQYF
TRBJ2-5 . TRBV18 CASSPRFAGGEAETQYF
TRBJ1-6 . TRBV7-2 CASSSQQDYNSPLHF
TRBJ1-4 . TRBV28 CASSGGRGSNEKLFF
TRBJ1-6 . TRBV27 CASSAPGPLYNSPLHF
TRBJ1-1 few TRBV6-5 CASSYLGQGGTEAFF
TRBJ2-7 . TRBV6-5 CASSYSGGFSPYEQYF
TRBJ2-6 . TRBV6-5 CASTRGTSGANVLTF
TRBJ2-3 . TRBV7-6 CASSLVPQGSDTQYF
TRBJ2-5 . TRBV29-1 CSVEAGKETQYF
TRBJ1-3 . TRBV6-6 CASRGFGNTIYF
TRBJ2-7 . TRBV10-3 CAISENSYEQYF
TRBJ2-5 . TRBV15 CATSRRESKKTQYF